Below, 2 T cell receptor beta chains from the same sample are listed, as sequenced in a study of cytotoxic CD8 clonotypes in ibrutinib-treated CLL. TCRdb's copy holds only in-frame clones and misses some; the assay was immunoSEQ multiplex PCR. The sample shows about 310,000 clones, approximately 80% of them seen only once. This material consisted of PBMCs, taken before ibrutinib treatment. These receptors came from a human donor with chronic lymphocytic leukemia.

The rearrangement uses TRBV11-1 and TRBJ2-7; D not resolved. V was cut by 4 bases and J by 1 base, with 8 bases left in between. Germline V gene data show CDR1 as SGHAT and CDR2 as FQDESV (reference sequence). The CDR3 loop spans 13 amino acids. CDR3 DNA: TGTGCCAGCAGCTGGGGAAGTTCCTACGAGCAGTACTTC. Encoded protein: CASSWGSSYEQYF.

The V and J genes are TRBV11-2 and TRBJ1-4, with D hard to call. The germline V and J ends were trimmed by 1 base and 2 bases, with 8 bases remaining between them. CDR3 length: 15 residues. Germline assignment: CDR1 SGHAT and CDR2 FQNNGV. The CDR3 reads CASSLVAETNEKLFF. CDR3 nucleotide sequence: TGTGCCAGCAGCTTAGTGGCAGAGACTAATGAAAAACTGTTTTTT. The full variable domain, with the rest looked up from reference TRBV11-2 and TRBJ1-4, is EAGVAQSPRYKIIEKRQSVAFWCNPISGHATLYWYQQILGQGPKLLIQFQNNGVVDDSQLPKDRFSAERLKGVDSTLKIQPAKLEDSAVYLCASSLVAETNEKLFFGSGTQLSVL.